This T cell receptor beta chain was observed in a study of cytomegalovirus exposure and HLA in healthy donors. Background on the study: Early release data held 85 million to 95 million unique TCRs from HLA-typed donors.

CDR3 size: 13 residues. The germline gives CDR1 MNHEY, CDR2 SMNVEV (reference sequence). The V end lost 2 bases, the J end lost 5 bases, and 9 bases lay between the germline ends. The PCR contained 60 Vbeta and 13 Jbeta primers. The table came from immunoSEQ multiplex PCR; TCRdb's copy has only in-frame clones and leaves some out. This table has 130,000 to 150,000 clones, roughly 80% appearing once. Sequenced: PBMCs. The chain recombines TRBV27 with TRBJ2-5; D might be TRBD1 (6 bases). The receptor was derived from a woman between 45 and 60 years old in good health and CMV-seronegative. The chain's CDR3 is CASSLARGETQYF. The CDR3 nucleotides are TGTGCCAGCAGTTTAGCCAGGGGTGAGACCCAGTACTTC.